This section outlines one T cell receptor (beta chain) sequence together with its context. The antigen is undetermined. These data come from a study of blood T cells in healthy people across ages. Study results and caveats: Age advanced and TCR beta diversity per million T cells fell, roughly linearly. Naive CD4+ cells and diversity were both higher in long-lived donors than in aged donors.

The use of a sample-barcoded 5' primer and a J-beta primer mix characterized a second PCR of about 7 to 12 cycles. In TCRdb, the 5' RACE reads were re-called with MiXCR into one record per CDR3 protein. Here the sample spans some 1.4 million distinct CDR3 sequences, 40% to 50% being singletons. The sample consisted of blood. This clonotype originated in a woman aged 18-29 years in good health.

The CDR3 sequence: CASSPTPRGPRELNQETQYF. The CDR3 coding sequence is TGTGCCAGCAGTCCCACCCCCCGGGGGCCGAGGGAGCTCAACCAAGAGACCCAGTACTTC. The chain links TRBV25-1 to TRBJ2-5, with D perhaps being TRBD1 or TRBD2 (6 bases each). The CDR3 consists of 20 residues. The V gene's germline CDR1 is MGHDK and CDR2 SYGVNS. Trimming stripped 5 bases from V and 0 bases from J, with 28 bases between.